Listed below are T cell receptor beta chains from one sample, sequenced in a study of T cell responses to AZD1222 COVID-19 vaccine. The method was immunoSEQ multiplex PCR; TCRdb's version includes in-frame clones alone and lacks a portion of them. The sample has about 140,000 clones; 75% to 90% are singletons. The sequencing here drew on peripheral blood, taken on day 0 of AZD1222 vaccination. Receptors were obtained from an adult in good health. Both conserved end residues are part of each CDR3. Each record gives: V gene, clone size, D gene, J gene, CDR3 DNA, CDR3 protein. D genes are given only for firm matches. Expanded clones are given a class, and other clones once, few, many or no size at all.

TRBV30	NA	NA	TRBJ1-5	TGTGCCTGGAGTACCGGGAAAAGTGTGAGCAATCAGCCCCAGCATTTT	CAWSTGKSVSNQPQHF
TRBV6-6	NA	TRBD1	TRBJ1-1	TGTGCCAGCGCTACGGGACAGCTGAACACTGAAGCTTTCTTT	CASATGQLNTEAFF
TRBV11-2	NA	TRBD2	TRBJ2-3	TGTGCCAGCAGCCTCGGACTAGCTGAGGGTACGCAGTATTTT	CASSLGLAEGTQYF
TRBV12-3/TRBV12-4	NA	NA	TRBJ1-5	TGTGCCAGCAGGTATAGTGGCAATCAGCCCCAGCATTTT	CASRYSGNQPQHF
TRBV2	NA	NA	TRBJ1-3	TGTGCCAGTCGCAGAAGCTCTGGAAACACCATATATTTT	CASRRSSGNTIYF
TRBV6-5	NA	TRBD2	TRBJ2-1	TGTGCCAGCAGCGGGGTGCGGGGGGGGCAGTTCTTC	CASSGVRGGQFF
TRBV28	NA	NA	TRBJ1-4	TGTGCCAGCAGTTTATTCCAGGGAGTTCGGGAAAAACTGTTTTTT	CASSLFQGVREKLFF
TRBV2	once	NA	TRBJ1-5	TGTGCCAGCAGTTCAAATGGGGGGAATAGCAATCAGCCCCAGCATTTT	CASSSNGGNSNQPQHF
TRBV9	NA	NA	TRBJ1-4	TGTGCCAGCAGCGTAAGTCAGGGCCCTAATGAAAAACTGTTTTTT	CASSVSQGPNEKLFF
TRBV19	NA	NA	TRBJ2-3	TGTGCCAGTAGTATGTGGTCAGGATTCCTCACAGATACGCAGTATTTT	CASSMWSGFLTDTQYF
TRBV3-1/TRBV3-2	NA	NA	TRBJ1-3	TGTGCCAGCAGCCACTACAGGGCTGGAAACACCATATATTTT	CASSHYRAGNTIYF
TRBV13	NA	TRBD2	TRBJ2-3	TGTGCCAGCAGCGTTAGCGGGGGGGCTCGAGATACGCAGTATTTT	CASSVSGGARDTQYF
TRBV18	NA	NA	TRBJ1-1	TGTGCCAGCTCACCACCTCGGACAGTGCTAAACACTGAAGCTTTCTTT	CASSPPRTVLNTEAFF
TRBV2	NA	TRBD1	TRBJ1-4	TGTGCCAGCAGAGGCGGACAGGGGGCCCAACTGTTTTTT	CASRGGQGAQLFF
TRBV5-1	NA	NA	TRBJ2-1	TGCGCCAGCAGCTCCACAGGGACCGGCTACAATGAGCAGTTCTTC	CASSSTGTGYNEQFF
TRBV7-9	NA	TRBD1	TRBJ1-1	TGTGCCAGCAGCCCAGGACAGGGGAACACTGAAGCTTTCTTT	CASSPGQGNTEAFF
TRBV5-1	few	NA	TRBJ1-1	TGCGCCAGCAGCCCCGATTTCTTGAACACTGAAGCTTTCTTT	CASSPDFLNTEAFF
TRBV12-3/TRBV12-4	NA	NA	TRBJ2-2	TGTGCCAGCAGTTTAATAAGCACCGGGGAGCTGTTTTTT	CASSLISTGELFF
TRBV9	NA	TRBD2	TRBJ2-7	TGTGCCAGCAGCGAAGGGACTAGCGGGGGGGAGGAGCAGTACTTC	CASSEGTSGGEEQYF
TRBV5-1	NA	NA	TRBJ1-2	TGCGCCAGCAGCTTTTTTCTGAATGAAGGCCAAGCTTATGGCTACACCTTC	CASSFFLNEGQAYGYTF
TRBV19	NA	TRBD1	TRBJ1-6	TGTGCCAGTAGCCCAGGACAGGGGAGCTCCTATAATTCACCCCTCCACTTT	CASSPGQGSSYNSPLHF
TRBV7-3	NA	TRBD2	TRBJ2-3	TGTGCCAGCAGCCTAAGCGGGGGTAGCACAGATACGCAGTATTTT	CASSLSGGSTDTQYF
TRBV14	NA	TRBD1	TRBJ1-1	TGTGCCAGCAGCCAGGACAGGGCTTCAGGGAGGGACACTGAAGCTTTCTTT	CASSQDRASGRDTEAFF
TRBV11-2	few	NA	TRBJ2-2	TGTGCCAGCAGCTTAGATTGGGGGGCGGCCGGGGAGCTGTTTTTT	CASSLDWGAAGELFF
TRBV5-1	once	NA	TRBJ2-3	TGCGCCAGCAGCCTCGGGAGATTCGAGGGGGATACGCAGTATTTT	CASSLGRFEGDTQYF
TRBV4-1	NA	TRBD1	TRBJ2-6	TGCGCCAGCAGCCATCGACAGGGAATACCCTCTGGGGCCAACGTCCTGACTTTC	CASSHRQGIPSGANVLTF
TRBV2	NA	NA	TRBJ1-1	TGTGCCAGCAGTGAAGCTTTCTTT	CASSEAFF
TRBV28	NA	NA	TRBJ1-1	TGTGCCAGCATCCGCCCGGGGGGGATGAACACTGAAGCTTTCTTT	CASIRPGGMNTEAFF
TRBV5-4	NA	TRBD1	TRBJ1-6	TGTGCCAGCAGGGTGTACAGGGGAGGGGGCTCCTATAATTCACCCCTCCACTTT	CASRVYRGGGSYNSPLHF
TRBV7-8	NA	NA	TRBJ1-5	TGTGCCAGCAGCTCCCGAGAGGAATGGACGGGAAGCAATCAGCCCCAGCATTTT	CASSSREEWTGSNQPQHF
TRBV12-3/TRBV12-4	NA	NA	TRBJ1-6	TGTGCCACCAACCGGGATCCTAATTCACCCCTCCACTTT	CATNRDPNSPLHF
TRBV5-4	NA	NA	TRBJ1-2	TGTGCCGGAGGGGGAGATCTTAACTATGGCTACACCTTC	CAGGGDLNYGYTF
TRBV2	NA	NA	TRBJ2-7	TGTGCCAGCGCAGGGAATCGCGAGCAGTACTTC	CASAGNREQYF
TRBV5-1	NA	TRBD1	TRBJ1-1	TGCGCCAGCAGCGGACAGGGTCTGAACACTGAAGCTTTCTTT	CASSGQGLNTEAFF
TRBV18	NA	NA	TRBJ1-1	TGTGCCAGCTCACCCCCTGGCCGTCATGAAGCTTTCTTT	CASSPPGRHEAFF
TRBV28	NA	TRBD1	TRBJ1-1	TGTGCCAGCATCCAATCCCCCGGACAGGACTCCATGAACACTGAAGCTTTCTTT	CASIQSPGQDSMNTEAFF
TRBV7-6	few	NA	TRBJ2-2	TGTGCCAGCAGCTTAGTTATGTCGCGGCGGCAGGGATTAAGCGGGGAGCTGTTTTTT	CASSLVMSRRQGLSGELFF
TRBV19	NA	TRBD1	TRBJ1-3	TGTGCCAGTAGCCCGGGACAGGGAAGATCTGGAAACACCATATATTTT	CASSPGQGRSGNTIYF
TRBV7-2	NA	NA	TRBJ1-5	TGTGCCAGCAGCCCCCTGGCAGGGGAGGGTCAGCCCCAGCATTTT	CASSPLAGEGQPQHF
TRBV30	NA	NA	TRBJ1-1	TGTGCCTGGAGTCGCGGGGGGGGGCCTACCGTTGAAGCTTTCTTT	CAWSRGGGPTVEAFF
TRBV6-5	NA	NA	TRBJ1-3	TGTGCCAGCACCTCCGGAAACACCATATATTTT	CASTSGNTIYF
TRBV29-1	NA	NA	TRBJ1-1	TGCAGCGTTCACGGGTCGCGAGGCGGGAACACTGAAGCTTTCTTT	CSVHGSRGGNTEAFF
TRBV5-1	NA	NA	TRBJ1-2	TGCGCCAGCAGCCCCGTGACAGATTTCTATGGCTACACCTTC	CASSPVTDFYGYTF
TRBV23-1	NA	NA	TRBJ1-5	TGCGCCAGCAGTCAATTCCGCGGCACAGGGTTTGGGGATCAGCCCCAGCATTTT	CASSQFRGTGFGDQPQHF
TRBV7-9	NA	NA	TRBJ1-1	TGTGCCAGCAGCGCCCAACTTACAGGAAACACTGAAGCTTTCTTT	CASSAQLTGNTEAFF
TRBV28	NA	NA	TRBJ2-4	TGTGCCAGCAGTTCCCAGGAGCTAGCCAAAAACATTCAGTACTTC	CASSSQELAKNIQYF
TRBV7-6	NA	NA	TRBJ1-4	TGTGCCAGCAGCTCCCGAGGGGGGGCGGAGGGAAAACTGTTTTTT	CASSSRGGAEGKLFF
TRBV23-1	NA	TRBD1	TRBJ2-6	TGCGCCAGCAGTCAATCAACCGGGACAGGGCTCTCTGGGGCCAACGTCCTGACTTTC	CASSQSTGTGLSGANVLTF
TRBV5-1	once	NA	TRBJ2-1	TGCGCCAGCAGCCGGGACTCTCCGGCGAATGAGCAGTTCTTC	CASSRDSPANEQFF
TRBV28	NA	NA	TRBJ2-7	TGTGCCAGCAGTTCACCTTCCCGGGACACTCCCTACGAGCAGTACTTC	CASSSPSRDTPYEQYF
TRBV9	once	NA	TRBJ1-3	TGTGCCAGCAGCGTAGTTGAAGGTGGAAACACCATATATTTT	CASSVVEGGNTIYF
TRBV5-1	NA	TRBD1	TRBJ1-6	TGCGCCAGCAGCTTGAGGGGACAGGAGAGCTCCTATAATTCACCCCTCCACTTT	CASSLRGQESSYNSPLHF
TRBV15	NA	NA	TRBJ1-5	TGTGCCACCAGCACGTCCGATCAGCCCCAGCATTTT	CATSTSDQPQHF
TRBV11-2	NA	TRBD1	TRBJ1-1	TGTGCCAGCAGCCAAACAGGGGACACTGAAGCTTTCTTT	CASSQTGDTEAFF
TRBV24-1	NA	NA	TRBJ1-4	TGTGCCACCAGTGAGGGCAGCGGGACCTTTGAAAAACTGTTTTTT	CATSEGSGTFEKLFF
TRBV24-1	NA	NA	TRBJ1-1	TGTGCCACCAGACGTAGCCAGTACACTGAAGCTTTCTTT	CATRRSQYTEAFF
TRBV19	NA	TRBD1	TRBJ1-1	TGTGCCAGTAGTATAGACGATAGACAGGGGAGGACTGAAGCTTTCTTT	CASSIDDRQGRTEAFF
TRBV28	NA	TRBD1	TRBJ1-2	TGTGCCAGCAGTCCGAGCCCCGCGGGACAGGGGGGCTACACCTTC	CASSPSPAGQGGYTF